This T cell receptor (beta chain) was recovered during a study of T cell responses to AZD1222 COVID-19 vaccine. This clone came up a few times. Antigen unknown. General observations from the study: The sample set comprised mostly white British donors with more females, and clonal diversity was possibly underestimated.

Generated by immunoSEQ multiplex PCR, the TCRdb table keeps only in-frame clones and is missing some. The data show 150,000 to 200,000 clones, with 88% seen just once and more than 0.4% held by the top ten. Sequencing was performed on peripheral blood, taken on day 0 of AZD1222 vaccination. The TCR comes from an adult in good health.

In DNA, the CDR3 is TGTGCCAGCACCCACGGGGTGAGGAAACAAGAGACCCAGTACTTC. The encoded protein is CASTHGVRKQETQYF. The chain combines TRBV6-5 with TRBJ2-5, with D perhaps matching TRBD2 (5 bases). This CDR3 is built from 15 residues. Germline CDR1 is MNHEY and CDR2 is SVGAGI. Trimming removed 7 bases from V and 2 bases from J, with 17 bases in between.